What follows are 27 T cell receptor beta chains derived from one specimen sequenced in a study of high-grade serous ovarian cancer treatment subgroups. Tumor samples were taken before definitive surgery or chemotherapy. Generated by immunoSEQ multiplex PCR, the TCRdb table keeps only in-frame clones and is missing some. The sample has around 4,000 clones; about 69% are singletons. The material sequenced was tumor tissue. Receptors were obtained from a human donor with high-grade serous ovarian cancer.

The chain links TRBV5-1 to TRBJ2-2, with 12 bases that match TRBD1. The trim removed 4 bases at V and 5 bases at J, leaving 3 bases unmatched. Germline V gene data show CDR1 as SGHRS and CDR2 as YFSETQ. This CDR3 region has 15 residues. The CDR3, as DNA: TGCGCCAGCAGCGGGACAGGGGGCCGGACCGGGGAGCTGTTTTTT. Translation: CASSGTGGRTGELFF.

V usage is TRBV19 and J usage is TRBJ1-1, with D perhaps TRBD1 (5 bases). The V end was cut by 3 bases, the J end by 1 base, with 15 bases between. This CDR3 is 16 amino acids long. Looked up from germline, CDR1 is LNHDA and CDR2 is SQIVND (reference sequence). This CDR3 reads CASSIKARATNTEAFF. DNA of the CDR3: TGTGCCAGTAGTATTAAGGCCAGGGCGACGAACACTGAAGCTTTCTTT.

The chain joins TRBV18 to TRBJ2-1; tentatively, D is TRBD1 (5 bases). With 1 base removed from V and 4 bases from J, the gap between germline ends came to 14 bases. Germline V CDR1 and CDR2: KGHSH, LQKENI. CDR3 length: 16 amino acids. The CDR3 coding sequence is TGTGCCAGCTCACCACTGGCAGGGTCACGGTACAATGAGCAGTTCTTC. It is translated as CASSPLAGSRYNEQFF.

V gene TRBV19 combines with J gene TRBJ1-3, with TRBD1 identical over 7 bases. V shed 5 bases, J shed 0 bases, and the junction held 4 bases outside the gene matches. This CDR3 is built from 15 residues. The germline V gene has CDR1 LNHDA and CDR2 SQIVND (reference sequence). CDR3 residues: CASSQDRYSGNTIYF. CDR3 in DNA: TGTGCCAGTAGTCAGGACAGGTACTCTGGAAACACCATATATTTT.

The rearrangement uses TRBV15 and TRBJ1-2, with D hard to call. This CDR3 is built from 16 residues. V was cut by 2 bases and J by 3 bases, with 16 bases left in between. Germline-derived CDR1 and CDR2 are LNHNV and YYDKDF (reference sequence). The chain's CDR3 is CATSRSKGAVDYGYTF. The CDR3 region has the DNA TGTGCCACCAGCAGAAGTAAGGGCGCCGTAGACTATGGCTACACCTTC.

This clone appeared a single time. The rearrangement links TRBV11-3 to TRBJ2-1; 7 bases map to TRBD2. The CDR3 has 14 amino acids. The J segment lost 3 bases and the V segment lost 5 bases, leaving 4 bases of the junction unmatched. Germline assignment: CDR1 SGHNT and CDR2 YENEEA. The CDR3 region is CASSPSGDYNEQFF. The CDR3 DNA follows: TGTGCCAGCAGCCCAAGCGGGGACTACAATGAGCAGTTCTTC.

This chain connects TRBV11-2 to TRBJ2-7; 9 positions match TRBD2. Germline trimming cut 3 bases from V and 0 bases from J; bases unmatched to any gene: 9. The CDR3 length is 17 residues. The germline V gene encodes CDR1 SGHAT and CDR2 FQNNGV. Here the CDR3 DNA reads TGTGCCAGCAGCTTCACTCTTAGCGGGGGCGCCTCCTACGAGCAGTACTTC. Its translation: CASSFTLSGGASYEQYF.

This chain connects TRBV4-1 to TRBJ1-2; D remains ambiguous. In germline, CDR1 is MGHRA, CDR2 YSYEKL. The V end lost 2 bases, the J end lost 4 bases, and 23 bases lay between the germline ends. The CDR3 is 18 residues long. CDR3 DNA sequence: TGCGCCAGCAGCCAAAGAATTTGGCAATGGGGATTCCCCTATGGCTACACCTTC. Its protein is CASSQRIWQWGFPYGYTF.

V usage is TRBV7-2 and J usage is TRBJ2-1; 8 bases are shared with TRBD2. V gave up 2 bases and J gave up 7 bases; unmatched junction bases: 10. The CDR3 length is 16 residues. The germline gives CDR1 SGHTA, CDR2 FQGNSA. This CDR3 is CASSLRGRGGQNEQFF. CDR3 DNA sequence: TGTGCCAGCAGCTTAAGAGGACGGGGGGGCCAAAATGAGCAGTTCTTC. The variable domain in full, completed from reference TRBV7-2 and TRBJ2-1, reads GAGVSQSPSNKVTEKGKDVELRCDPISGHTALYWYRQSLGQGLEFLIYFQGNSAPDKSGLPSDRFSAERTGGSVSTLTIQRTQQEDSAVYLCASSLRGRGGQNEQFFGPGTRLTVL.

This chain connects TRBV7-2 to TRBJ1-3, with unresolved D. Trimming left V 2 bases short and J 3 bases short, with 5 bases between. This CDR3 is built from 13 residues. Germline V gene data show CDR1 as SGHTA and CDR2 as FQGNSA. CDR3 sequence: CASSLRDGNTIYF. Here the CDR3 DNA reads TGTGCCAGCAGCTTAAGGGATGGAAACACCATATATTTT.

The V gene is TRBV19, the J gene TRBJ2-1; D is uncertain. Trimming shortened V by 3 bases and J by 4 bases, and 13 bases separated the two germline ends. From germline, CDR1 is LNHDA and CDR2 SQIVND (reference sequence). This CDR3 is 15 amino acids long. In DNA form, the CDR3 reads TGTGCCAGTAGTATCGACCGCAGACAATACAATGAGCAGTTCTTC. Protein product: CASSIDRRQYNEQFF.

This clone occurred a few times. The J gene is TRBJ2-7, the V gene TRBV18; 12 bases fit TRBD2. This CDR3 region has 15 residues. Germline-derived CDR1 and CDR2 are KGHSH and LQKENI. After removal of 0 bases from V and 6 bases from J, the junction contained 3 bases not matched to a gene. The CDR3 bases are TGTGCCAGCTCACCACCACTAGCGGGGGGTAGCGAGCAGTACTTC. Protein product: CASSPPLAGGSEQYF.

This chain connects TRBV25-1 to TRBJ2-6; D possibly corresponds to TRBD2 (5 bases). Germline CDR1 reads MGHDK; CDR2 reads SYGVNS. The CDR3 length is 17 residues. V dropped 4 bases and J dropped 2 bases, with 15 bases sitting between them. DNA for the CDR3: TGTGCCAGCAGTGCCTCGCGGGTTGGGACTGGGGCCAACGTCCTGACTTTC. The encoded protein is CASSASRVGTGANVLTF. Full variable domain (remainder filled in from reference TRBV25-1 and TRBJ2-6): EADIYQTPRYLVIGTGKKITLECSQTMGHDKMYWYQQDPGMELHLIHYSYGVNSTEKGDLSSESTVSRIRTEHFPLTLESARPSHTSQYLCASSASRVGTGANVLTFGAGSRLTVL.

The V gene is TRBV6-5, the J gene TRBJ1-1; D gene unclear. The CDR3 consists of 13 residues. The V and J ends lost 7 bases and 1 base respectively, with 10 bases between them. The germline V gene has CDR1 MNHEY and CDR2 SVGAGI. The CDR3 sequence: CASTPLPNTEAFF. CDR3 bases: TGTGCCAGCACCCCACTACCGAACACTGAAGCTTTCTTT.

This rearrangement joins TRBV7-3 to TRBJ2-1, with TRBD1 identical over 7 bases. The CDR3 has 16 residues. Per the germline V gene, CDR1 is SGHTA and CDR2 is FQGTGA. The V segment lost 1 base and the J segment 7 bases; nucleotides outside the gene matches: 10. The DNA for the CDR3 is TGTGCCAGCAGCTTAAACTCAGGGGGTTCATTAAATGAGCAGTTCTTC. It translates to CASSLNSGGSLNEQFF.

This clone was observed a few times. J is TRBJ2-7 and V is TRBV9; 9 bases are a match to TRBD2. After removal of 4 bases from V and 6 bases from J, the junction contained 8 bases not matched to a gene. This CDR3 comprises 14 residues. CDR1 is SGDLS and CDR2 is YYNGEE in the germline V gene. The CDR3, as DNA: TGTGCCAGCAGCTCCGGGACTAGCTTTGGCGAGCAGTACTTC. Its translation is CASSSGTSFGEQYF.

The genes are TRBV13 and TRBJ1-4, with TRBD1 matching 7 bases. The CDR3 sequence is 14 residues long. V shed 4 bases, J shed 7 bases, and the junction held 6 bases outside the gene matches. Germline assignment: CDR1 PRHDT and CDR2 FYEKMQ (reference sequence). The CDR3 sequence is CASSSQGFGEKLFF. For the CDR3, the DNA is TGTGCCAGCAGCTCACAGGGGTTCGGTGAAAAACTGTTTTTT.

Only a few counts were recorded for this clone. V usage is TRBV7-2 and J usage is TRBJ2-7; D is unresolved. The germline V gene encodes CDR1 SGHTA and CDR2 FQGNSA. Trimming removed 7 bases from V and 5 bases from J, with 15 bases in between. This CDR3 has 13 residues. CDR3 protein: CASTPGGVNEQYF. As DNA, the CDR3 is TGTGCCAGCACCCCGGGTGGGGTCAACGAGCAGTACTTC.

Comment on this clone: Other DNA sequences from this sample encode an identical CDR3 as well. The chain couples TRBV6-6 to TRBJ1-6; D gene uncertain. V lost 4 bases and J lost 7, with 8 bases in between. CDR1 and CDR2 from the germline V gene are MNHNY and SVGAGI (reference sequence). CDR3 length: 13 amino acids. The CDR3 loop is CASSSPENSPLHF. CDR3 sequence (DNA): TGTGCCAGCAGTTCCCCGGAAAATTCACCCCTCCACTTT.

This clone was recorded only once. The rearrangement uses TRBV10-3 and TRBJ2-5; a weak D match, TRBD1 (6 bases). The last part of the DNA fits TRBJ2-7 better; the J call may be wrong. Germline loops: CDR1 ENHRY, CDR2 SYGVKD. The CDR3 totals 13 residues. This CDR3 reads CAISGGRGYEQYF. Written as DNA, the CDR3 is TGTGCCATCAGTGGGGGCAGGGGCTACGAGCAGTACTTC.

The chain recombines TRBV9 with TRBJ1-1; the D gene is possibly TRBD1 (5 bases). Trimming cost V 0 bases and J 6 bases, with 12 bases left between them. Germline V gives CDR1 SGDLS, CDR2 YYNGEE. The CDR3 covers 14 residues. CDR3 bases: TGTGCCAGCAGCGTAGTAGGCAGGGAGGCTGAAGCTTTCTTT. Translation gives CASSVVGREAEAFF.

This chain uses TRBV7-2 with TRBJ1-1; weak D call: TRBD1 (6 bases). V was trimmed by 11 bases and J by 6 bases, leaving 13 bases between them. The CDR3 length is 11 residues. CDR1 is SGHTA, CDR2 FQGNSA, per germline. The CDR3 is CACAGAPEAFF. In DNA form, the CDR3 reads TGTGCCTGCGCAGGGGCTCCTGAAGCTTTCTTT.

The genes are TRBV7-2 and TRBJ1-1, with 7 bases identical to TRBD1. Germline values: CDR1 SGHTA, CDR2 FQGNSA. Trimming cost V 1 base and J 9 bases; bases outside gene matches: 11. The CDR3 has 15 amino acids. The CDR3 protein is CASSLDAAGGQKAFF. CDR3 nucleotide sequence: TGTGCCAGCAGCTTAGACGCGGCCGGGGGACAGAAAGCTTTCTTT.

In its sample, this clone was seen a few times. This sequence joins TRBV11-2 and TRBJ2-7, with D perhaps matching TRBD1 (5 bases). CDR3 size: 12 residues. Deletions cut 1 base from V and 6 bases from J, with 7 bases between. Germline CDR1 reads SGHAT; CDR2 reads FQNNGV. CDR3 sequence: CASSLGGGEQYF. The CDR3 DNA follows: TGTGCCAGCAGCTTAGGGGGCGGCGAGCAGTACTTC. Full variable domain (remainder filled in from reference TRBV11-2 and TRBJ2-7): EAGVAQSPRYKIIEKRQSVAFWCNPISGHATLYWYQQILGQGPKLLIQFQNNGVVDDSQLPKDRFSAERLKGVDSTLKIQPAKLEDSAVYLCASSLGGGEQYFGPGTRLTVT.

J is TRBJ1-1 and V is TRBV13; 11 bases line up with TRBD1. Germline values: CDR1 PRHDT, CDR2 FYEKMQ (reference sequence). The CDR3 is made up of 15 amino acids. The ends lost 6 bases at V and 2 bases at J; junction bases unmatched: 5. CDR3 bases: TGTGCCAGCAGGTGGACAGGGGGCATAAACACTGAAGCTTTCTTT. Protein sequence: CASRWTGGINTEAFF.

This clone was observed a handful of times. Written as DNA, the CDR3 is TGTGCCAGCAGCTTAGCGGGGGGGAAGAGCAATCAGCCCCAGCATTTT. It translates to CASSLAGGKSNQPQHF. This chain uses TRBV7-6 with TRBJ1-5, with a weak D call TRBD1 (5 bases). Trimming left V 0 bases short and J 1 base short, with 10 bases between. Looked up from germline, CDR1 is SGHVS and CDR2 is FNYEAQ. This CDR3 spans 16 amino acids.

A few counts support this clone. V gene TRBV5-1 combines with J gene TRBJ1-3, with TRBD1 matching 7 bases. The CDR3 contains 14 residues. Germline lookup yields CDR1 SGHRS and CDR2 YFSETQ. V shed 0 bases and J 4 bases; nucleotides not matched to a gene: 1. The CDR3 sequence: CASSLGTGGNTIYF. The CDR3 nucleotides read TGCGCCAGCAGCTTGGGGACAGGCGGAAACACCATATATTTT.